The T cell receptor beta chain under discussion was sequenced for a study of cytomegalovirus exposure and HLA in healthy donors. On the study more broadly: Across almost 400 genotyped donors, around 80% landed in the Caucasian-associated ancestry cluster.

Amplification used 60 Vbeta primers and 13 Jbeta primers. Data came from immunoSEQ multiplex PCR; TCRdb stores just in-frame clones and leaves some out. The ten most abundant clones cover less than 20% of a sample with 45,000 to 60,000 clones. On this clone: Its antigen is unknown.

The CDR3 has 16 amino acids. Germline values: CDR1 SEHNR, CDR2 FQNEAQ (reference sequence). Unmatched junction bases numbered 12, after V lost 7 bases and J lost 4 bases. General observations from the study: A later analysis linked a missense variant in DCLRE1C to the trimming of TCR beta V and J genes.

The receptor was derived from a male donor in good health and CMV-seronegative. The genes are TRBV7-9 and TRBJ2-7, with TRBD2 identical over 11 bases. Sequencing was performed on PBMCs. In DNA, the CDR3 is TGTGCCAGCACCCCCTTTAGCGGGGGGGCCTCATACGAGCAGTACTTC. As protein: CASTPFSGGASYEQYF.